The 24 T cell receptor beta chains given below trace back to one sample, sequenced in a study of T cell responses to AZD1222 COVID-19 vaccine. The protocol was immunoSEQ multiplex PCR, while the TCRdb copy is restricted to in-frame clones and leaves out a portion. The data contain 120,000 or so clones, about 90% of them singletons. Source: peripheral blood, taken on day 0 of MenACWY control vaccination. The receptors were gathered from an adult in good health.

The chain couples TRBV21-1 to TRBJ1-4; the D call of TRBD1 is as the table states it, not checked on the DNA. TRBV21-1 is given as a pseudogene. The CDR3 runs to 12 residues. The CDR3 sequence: CASGDSNEKLFF. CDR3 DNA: TGTGCCAGCGGGGACAGTAATGAAAAACTGTTTTTT.

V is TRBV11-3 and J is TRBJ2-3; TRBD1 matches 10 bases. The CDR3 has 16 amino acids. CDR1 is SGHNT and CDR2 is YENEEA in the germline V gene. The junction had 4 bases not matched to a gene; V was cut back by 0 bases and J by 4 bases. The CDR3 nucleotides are TGTGCCAGCAGCTTAGAAGGACAGGGGGTGGCAGATACGCAGTATTTT. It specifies CASSLEGQGVADTQYF.

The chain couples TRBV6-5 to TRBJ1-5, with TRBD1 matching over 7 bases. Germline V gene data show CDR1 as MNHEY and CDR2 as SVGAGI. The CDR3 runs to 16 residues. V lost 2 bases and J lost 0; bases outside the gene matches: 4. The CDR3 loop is CASSYNRGYSNQPQHF. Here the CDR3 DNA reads TGTGCCAGCAGTTACAACAGGGGATATAGCAATCAGCCCCAGCATTTT.

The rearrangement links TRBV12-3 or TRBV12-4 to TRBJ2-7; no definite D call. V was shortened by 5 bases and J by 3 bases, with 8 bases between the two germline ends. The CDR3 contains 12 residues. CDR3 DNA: TGTGCCAGCAGTCCGACCTTCTACGAGCAGTACGTC. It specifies CASSPTFYEQYV.

The CDR3 spells CASTTGRGGSYNEQFF. In DNA form, the CDR3 reads TGTGCCAGCACCACAGGACGGGGGGGCTCCTACAATGAGCAGTTCTTC. The chain recombines TRBV11-2 with TRBJ2-1; 8 positions agree with TRBD2. V lost 7 bases and J lost 0; bases outside the gene matches: 8. Germline CDR1 and CDR2: SGHAT and FQNNGV. The CDR3 contains 16 residues. Based on the CDR3 plus reference TRBV11-2 and TRBJ2-1, the full variable domain is EAGVAQSPRYKIIEKRQSVAFWCNPISGHATLYWYQQILGQGPKLLIQFQNNGVVDDSQLPKDRFSAERLKGVDSTLKIQPAKLEDSAVYLCASTTGRGGSYNEQFFGPGTRLTVL.

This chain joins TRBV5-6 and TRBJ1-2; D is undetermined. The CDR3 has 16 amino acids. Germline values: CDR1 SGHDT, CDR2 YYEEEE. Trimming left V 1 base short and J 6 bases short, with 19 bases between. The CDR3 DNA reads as TGTGCCAGCAGCTTGCCGGGAGGTAATTTGGTCCATGGCTACACCTTC. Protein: CASSLPGGNLVHGYTF.

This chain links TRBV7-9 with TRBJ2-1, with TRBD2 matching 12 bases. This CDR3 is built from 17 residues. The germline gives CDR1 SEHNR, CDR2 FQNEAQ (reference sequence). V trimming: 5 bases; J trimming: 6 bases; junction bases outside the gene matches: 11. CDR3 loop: CASSLKLAGGYSNEQFF. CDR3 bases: TGTGCCAGCAGCCTAAAACTAGCGGGAGGTTATAGCAATGAGCAGTTCTTC. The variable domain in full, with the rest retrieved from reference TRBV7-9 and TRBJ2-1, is DTGVSQNPRHKITKRGQNVTFRCDPISEHNRLYWYRQTLGQGPEFLTYFQNEAQLEKSRLLSDRFSAERPKGSFSTLEIQRTEQGDSAMYLCASSLKLAGGYSNEQFFGPGTRLTVL.

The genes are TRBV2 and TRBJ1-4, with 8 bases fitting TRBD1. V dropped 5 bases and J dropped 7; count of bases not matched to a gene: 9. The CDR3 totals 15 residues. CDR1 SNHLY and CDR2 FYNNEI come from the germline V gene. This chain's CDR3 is CASSRQGARGEKLFF. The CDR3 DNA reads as TGTGCCAGCAGTAGGCAGGGGGCCCGCGGTGAAAAACTGTTTTTT.

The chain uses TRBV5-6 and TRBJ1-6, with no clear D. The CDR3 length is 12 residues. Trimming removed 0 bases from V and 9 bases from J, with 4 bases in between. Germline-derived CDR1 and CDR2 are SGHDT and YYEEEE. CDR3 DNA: TGTGCCAGCAGCTTGGGTGGTTCACCCCTCCACTTT. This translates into CASSLGGSPLHF.

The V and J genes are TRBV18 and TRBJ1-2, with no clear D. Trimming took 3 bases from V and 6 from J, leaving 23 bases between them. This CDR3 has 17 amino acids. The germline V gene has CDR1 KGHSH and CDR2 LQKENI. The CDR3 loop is CASSPYATVDEGNGYTF. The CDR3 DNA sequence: TGTGCCAGCTCACCGTATGCAACAGTGGATGAGGGAAATGGCTACACCTTC.

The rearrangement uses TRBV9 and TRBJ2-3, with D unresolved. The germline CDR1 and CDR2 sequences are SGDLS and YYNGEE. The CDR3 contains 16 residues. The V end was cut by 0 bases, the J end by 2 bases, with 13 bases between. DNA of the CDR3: TGTGCCAGCAGCGTAGAAAACGGCCTTGACACAGATACGCAGTATTTT. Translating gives CASSVENGLDTDTQYF.

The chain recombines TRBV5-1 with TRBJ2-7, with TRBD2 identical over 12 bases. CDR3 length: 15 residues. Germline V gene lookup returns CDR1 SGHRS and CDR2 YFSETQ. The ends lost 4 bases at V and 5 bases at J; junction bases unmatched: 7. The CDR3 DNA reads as TGCGCCAGCAGCGGGAGGACTAGCGGGAAAAACGAGCAGTACTTC. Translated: CASSGRTSGKNEQYF.

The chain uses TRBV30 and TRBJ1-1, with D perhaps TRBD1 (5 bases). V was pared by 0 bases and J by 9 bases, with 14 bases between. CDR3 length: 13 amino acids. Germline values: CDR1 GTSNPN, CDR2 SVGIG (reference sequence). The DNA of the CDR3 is TGTGCCTGGAGTGTAGGCAGACAGTCCCAAGCTTTCTTT. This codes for CAWSVGRQSQAFF. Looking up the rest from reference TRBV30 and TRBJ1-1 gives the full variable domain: SQTIHQWPATLVQPVGSPLSLECTVEGTSNPNLYWYRQAAGRGLQLLFYSVGIGQISSEVPQNLSASRPQDRQFILSSKKLLLSDSGFYLCAWSVGRQSQAFFGQGTRLTVV.

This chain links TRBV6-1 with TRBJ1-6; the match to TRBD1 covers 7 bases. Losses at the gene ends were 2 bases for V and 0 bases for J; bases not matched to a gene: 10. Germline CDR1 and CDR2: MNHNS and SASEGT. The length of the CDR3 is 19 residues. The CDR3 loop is CASSESRQGQSSYNSPLHF. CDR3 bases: TGTGCCAGCAGTGAATCGCGTCAGGGACAGAGCTCCTATAATTCACCCCTCCACTTT.

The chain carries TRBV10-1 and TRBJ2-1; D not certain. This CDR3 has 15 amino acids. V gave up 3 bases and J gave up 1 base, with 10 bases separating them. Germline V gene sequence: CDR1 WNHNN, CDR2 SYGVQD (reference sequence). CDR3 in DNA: TGCGCCAGCAGTGATATGGGGATTTCCTACAATGAGCAGTTCTTC. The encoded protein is CASSDMGISYNEQFF.

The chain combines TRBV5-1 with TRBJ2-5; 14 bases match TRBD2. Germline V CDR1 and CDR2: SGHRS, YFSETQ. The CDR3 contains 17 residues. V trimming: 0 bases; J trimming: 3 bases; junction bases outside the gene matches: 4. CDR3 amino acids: CASSLEGTSGGEETQYF. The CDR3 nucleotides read TGCGCCAGCAGCTTGGAAGGGACTAGCGGGGGAGAAGAGACCCAGTACTTC.

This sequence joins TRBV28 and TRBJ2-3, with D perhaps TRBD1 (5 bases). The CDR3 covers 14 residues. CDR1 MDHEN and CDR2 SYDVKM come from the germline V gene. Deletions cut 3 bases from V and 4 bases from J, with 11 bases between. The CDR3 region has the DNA TGTGCCAGCAGTTTCAGGGCGACTCCAGATACGCAGTATTTT. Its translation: CASSFRATPDTQYF.

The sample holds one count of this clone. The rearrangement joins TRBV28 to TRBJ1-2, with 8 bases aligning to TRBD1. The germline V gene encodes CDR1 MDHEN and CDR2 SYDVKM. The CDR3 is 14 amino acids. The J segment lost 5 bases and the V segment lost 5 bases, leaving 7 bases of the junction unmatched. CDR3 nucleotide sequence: TGTGCCAGCAGTGCAGGGGGCGTCCAGTATGGCTACACCTTC. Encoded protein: CASSAGGVQYGYTF.

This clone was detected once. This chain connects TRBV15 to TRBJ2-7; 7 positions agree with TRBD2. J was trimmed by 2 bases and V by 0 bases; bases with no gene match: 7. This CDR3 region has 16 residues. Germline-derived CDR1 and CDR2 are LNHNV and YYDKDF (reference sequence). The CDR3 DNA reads TGTGCCACCAGCAGAGATCTCGGCGGGAGTCCCTACGAGCAGTACTTC. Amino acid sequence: CATSRDLGGSPYEQYF. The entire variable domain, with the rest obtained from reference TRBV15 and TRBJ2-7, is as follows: DAMVIQNPRYQVTQFGKPVTLSCSQTLNHNVMYWYQQKSSQAPKLLFHYYDKDFNNEADTPDNFQSRRPNTSFCFLDIRSPGLGDTAMYLCATSRDLGGSPYEQYFGPGTRLTVT.

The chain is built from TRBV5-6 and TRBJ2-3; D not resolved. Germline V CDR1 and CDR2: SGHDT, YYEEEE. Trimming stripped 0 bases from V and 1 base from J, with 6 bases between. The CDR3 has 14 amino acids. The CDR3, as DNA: TGTGCCAGCAGCTTGGGGTTGGGCACAGATACGCAGTATTTT. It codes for CASSLGLGTDTQYF.

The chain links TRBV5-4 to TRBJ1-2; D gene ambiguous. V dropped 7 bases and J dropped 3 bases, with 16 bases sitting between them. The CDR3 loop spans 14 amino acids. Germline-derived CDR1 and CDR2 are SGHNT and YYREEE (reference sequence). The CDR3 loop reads CASRIASKYYGYTF. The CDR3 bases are TGTGCCAGCCGGATTGCGTCGAAGTACTATGGCTACACCTTC.

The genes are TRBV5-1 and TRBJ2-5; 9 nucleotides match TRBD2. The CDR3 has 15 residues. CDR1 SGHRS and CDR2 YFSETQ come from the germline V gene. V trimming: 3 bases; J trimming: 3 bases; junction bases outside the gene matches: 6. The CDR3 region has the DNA TGCGCCAGCAGCTCGTGGGTAGCGGGGGAAGAGACCCAGTACTTC. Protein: CASSSWVAGEETQYF.

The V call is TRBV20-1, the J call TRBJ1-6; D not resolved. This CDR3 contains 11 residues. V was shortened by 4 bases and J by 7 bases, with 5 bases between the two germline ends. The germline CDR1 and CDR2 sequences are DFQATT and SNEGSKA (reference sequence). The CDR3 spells CSATSNSPLHF. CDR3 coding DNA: TGCAGTGCTACCTCGAATTCACCCCTCCACTTT.

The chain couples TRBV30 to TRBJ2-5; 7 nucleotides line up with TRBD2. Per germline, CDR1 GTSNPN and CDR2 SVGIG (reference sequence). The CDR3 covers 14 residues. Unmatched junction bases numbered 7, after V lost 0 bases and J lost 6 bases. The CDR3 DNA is TGTGCCTGGAGTGTAGGTGGGAGGGGCCAGACCCAGTACTTC. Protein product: CAWSVGGRGQTQYF.